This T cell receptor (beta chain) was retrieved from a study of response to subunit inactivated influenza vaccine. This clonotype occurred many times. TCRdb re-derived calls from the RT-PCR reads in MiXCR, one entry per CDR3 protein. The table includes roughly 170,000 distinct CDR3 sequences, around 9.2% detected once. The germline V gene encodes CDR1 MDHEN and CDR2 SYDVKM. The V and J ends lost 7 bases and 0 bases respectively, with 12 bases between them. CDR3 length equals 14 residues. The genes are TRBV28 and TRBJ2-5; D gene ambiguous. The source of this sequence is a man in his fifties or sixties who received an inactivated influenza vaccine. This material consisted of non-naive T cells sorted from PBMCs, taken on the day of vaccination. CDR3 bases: TGTGCCAGCAATGCAAACGCCCACCAAGAGACCCAGTACTTC. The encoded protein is CASNANAHQETQYF.